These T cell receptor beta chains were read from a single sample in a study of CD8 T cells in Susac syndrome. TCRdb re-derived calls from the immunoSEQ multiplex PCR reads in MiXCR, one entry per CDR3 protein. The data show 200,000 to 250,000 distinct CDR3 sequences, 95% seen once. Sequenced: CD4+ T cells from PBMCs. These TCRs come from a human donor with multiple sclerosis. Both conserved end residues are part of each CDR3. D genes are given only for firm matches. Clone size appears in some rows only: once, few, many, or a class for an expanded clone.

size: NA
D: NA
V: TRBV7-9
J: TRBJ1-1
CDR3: CASSFFRDRTNTEAFF
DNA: TGTGCCAGCAGCTTTTTTCGTGACAGGACCAACACTGAAGCTTTCTTT

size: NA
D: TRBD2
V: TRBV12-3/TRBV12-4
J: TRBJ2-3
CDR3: CASSLTSVGTDTQYF
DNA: TGTGCCAGCAGTCTGACTAGCGTGGGCACAGATACGCAGTATTTT

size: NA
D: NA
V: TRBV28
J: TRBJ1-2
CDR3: CASSLSGSYGYTF
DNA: TGTGCCAGCAGTTTATCCGGAAGCTATGGCTACACCTTC

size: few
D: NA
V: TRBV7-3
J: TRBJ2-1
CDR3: CASSVGGVYNEQFF
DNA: TGTGCCAGCAGCGTTGGCGGGGTCTACAATGAGCAGTTCTTC

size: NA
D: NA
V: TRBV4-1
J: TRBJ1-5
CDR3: CASSQVPGGGGQPQHF
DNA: TGCGCCAGCAGCCAAGTACCCGGAGGGGGAGGTCAGCCCCAGCATTTT

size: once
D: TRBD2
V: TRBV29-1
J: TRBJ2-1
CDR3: CSARTSAHNEQFF
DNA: TGCAGCGCCCGGACTAGCGCCCACAATGAGCAGTTCTTC

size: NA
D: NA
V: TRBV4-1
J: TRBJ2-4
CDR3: CASSHDYAGGIQYF
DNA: TGCGCCAGCAGCCACGATTATGCGGGCGGGATTCAGTACTTC

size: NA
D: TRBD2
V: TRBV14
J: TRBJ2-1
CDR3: CASSQLAFEQFF
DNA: TGTGCCAGCAGTCAACTAGCGTTTGAGCAGTTCTTC

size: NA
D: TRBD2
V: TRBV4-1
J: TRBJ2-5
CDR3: CASSQPSGGGKTQYF
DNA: TGCGCCAGCAGCCAACCTAGCGGGGGGGGAAAGACCCAGTACTTC

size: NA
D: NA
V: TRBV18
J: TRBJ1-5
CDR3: CASSLETDQPQHF
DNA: TGTGCCAGCTCACTGGAGACGGATCAGCCCCAGCATTTT

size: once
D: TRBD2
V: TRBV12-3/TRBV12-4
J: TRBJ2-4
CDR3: CASSLRWGSGDIQYF
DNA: TGTGCCAGCAGCTTACGTTGGGGTAGCGGGGACATTCAGTACTTC

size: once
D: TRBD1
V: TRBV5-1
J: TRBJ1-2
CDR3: CASSTVTRQGSGYTF
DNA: TGCGCCAGCAGCACGGTGACTCGACAGGGGTCTGGCTACACCTTC

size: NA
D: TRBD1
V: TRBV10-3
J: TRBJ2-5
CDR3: CAISEGDRAPETQYF
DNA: TGTGCCATCAGTGAAGGGGACAGGGCCCCGGAGACCCAGTACTTC

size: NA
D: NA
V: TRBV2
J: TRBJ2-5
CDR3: CASSEERAQETQYF
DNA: TGTGCCAGCAGTGAGGAAAGGGCTCAAGAGACCCAGTACTTC

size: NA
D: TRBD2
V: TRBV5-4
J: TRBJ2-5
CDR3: CASSPSGRVSSGRVETQYF
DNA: TGTGCCAGCAGCCCAAGCGGGAGGGTATCTAGCGGGAGGGTTGAGACCCAGTACTTC

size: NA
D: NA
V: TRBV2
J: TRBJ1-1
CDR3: CASSDGVSTEAFF
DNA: TGTGCCAGCAGTGATGGGGTTTCGACTGAAGCTTTCTTT

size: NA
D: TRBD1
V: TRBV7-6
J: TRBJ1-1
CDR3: CASSLRGPNTEAFF
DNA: TGTGCCAGCAGCCTCAGGGGGCCTAACACTGAAGCTTTCTTT

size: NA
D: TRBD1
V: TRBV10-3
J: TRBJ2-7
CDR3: CAISRRDRSSYEQYF
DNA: TGTGCCATCAGCCGCCGGGACAGGAGCTCCTACGAGCAGTACTTC

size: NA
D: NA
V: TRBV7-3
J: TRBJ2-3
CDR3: CASSPQMSTDTQYF
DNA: TGTGCCAGCAGCCCACAAATGAGCACAGATACGCAGTATTTT

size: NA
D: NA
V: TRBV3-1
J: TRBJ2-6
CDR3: CASSLRSGANVLTF
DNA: TGTGCCAGCAGTTTGCGCTCTGGGGCCAACGTCCTGACTTTC

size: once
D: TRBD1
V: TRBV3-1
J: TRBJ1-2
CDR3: CASSREGQGAPGYTF
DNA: TGTGCCAGCAGTCGTGAAGGACAGGGGGCGCCTGGCTACACCTTC

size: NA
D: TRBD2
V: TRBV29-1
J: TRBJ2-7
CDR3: CSVEGGLAGGSYEQYF
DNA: TGCAGCGTTGAAGGGGGACTAGCGGGAGGCTCCTACGAGCAGTACTTC

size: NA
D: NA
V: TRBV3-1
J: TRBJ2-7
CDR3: CASSQQGTYEQYF
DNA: TGTGCCAGCAGCCAACAGGGTACCTACGAGCAGTACTTC

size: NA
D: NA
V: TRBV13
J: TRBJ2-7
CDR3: CASTRRGQVGYF
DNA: TGTGCCAGCACCAGGCGGGGCCAAGTAGGGTACTTC

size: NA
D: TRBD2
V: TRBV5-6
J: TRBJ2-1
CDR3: CASSSSEASGSYNEQFF
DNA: TGTGCCAGCAGCTCCTCGGAGGCTAGCGGGAGCTACAATGAGCAGTTCTTC

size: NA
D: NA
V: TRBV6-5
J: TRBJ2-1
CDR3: CASRRGLVYNEQFF
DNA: TGTGCCAGCAGGAGAGGACTTGTCTACAATGAGCAGTTCTTC

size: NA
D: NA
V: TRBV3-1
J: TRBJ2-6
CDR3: CASSPFRGGGANVLTF
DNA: TGTGCCAGCAGCCCCTTCCGGGGCGGTGGGGCCAACGTCCTGACTTTC

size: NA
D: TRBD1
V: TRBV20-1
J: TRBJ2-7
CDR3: CSATVRQGSYEQYF
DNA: TGCAGTGCTACAGTCCGACAGGGCAGCTACGAGCAGTACTTC